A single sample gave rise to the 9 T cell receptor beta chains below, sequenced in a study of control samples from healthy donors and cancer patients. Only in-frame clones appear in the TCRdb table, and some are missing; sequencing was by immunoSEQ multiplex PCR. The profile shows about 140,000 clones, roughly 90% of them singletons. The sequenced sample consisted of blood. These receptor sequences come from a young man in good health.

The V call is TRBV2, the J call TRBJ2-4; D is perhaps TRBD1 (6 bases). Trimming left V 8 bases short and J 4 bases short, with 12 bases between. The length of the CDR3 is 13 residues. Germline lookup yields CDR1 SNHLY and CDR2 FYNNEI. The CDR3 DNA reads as TGTGCCAGCGGGTTGGACAGTAAAAACATTCAGTACTTC. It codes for CASGLDSKNIQYF.

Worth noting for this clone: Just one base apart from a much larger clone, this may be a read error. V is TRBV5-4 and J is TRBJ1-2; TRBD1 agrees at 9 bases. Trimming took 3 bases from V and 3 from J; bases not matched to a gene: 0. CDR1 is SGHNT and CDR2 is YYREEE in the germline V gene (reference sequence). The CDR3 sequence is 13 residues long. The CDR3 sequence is CASSWTGDYGYTF. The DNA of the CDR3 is TGTGCCAGCAGCTGGACAGGGGACTATGGCTACACCTTC.

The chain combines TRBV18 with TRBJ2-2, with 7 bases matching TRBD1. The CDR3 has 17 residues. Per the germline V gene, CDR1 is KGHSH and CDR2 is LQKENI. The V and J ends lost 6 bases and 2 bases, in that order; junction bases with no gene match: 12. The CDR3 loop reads CASSFRFGQDNTGELFF. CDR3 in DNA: TGTGCCAGCTCGTTTAGATTCGGACAGGATAACACCGGGGAGCTGTTTTTT.

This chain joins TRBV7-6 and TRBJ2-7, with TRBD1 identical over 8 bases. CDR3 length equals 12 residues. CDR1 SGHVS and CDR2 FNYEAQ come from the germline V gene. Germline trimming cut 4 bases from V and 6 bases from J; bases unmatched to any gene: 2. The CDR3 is CASSSDRGEQYF. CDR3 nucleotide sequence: TGTGCCAGCAGCTCCGACAGGGGCGAGCAGTACTTC.

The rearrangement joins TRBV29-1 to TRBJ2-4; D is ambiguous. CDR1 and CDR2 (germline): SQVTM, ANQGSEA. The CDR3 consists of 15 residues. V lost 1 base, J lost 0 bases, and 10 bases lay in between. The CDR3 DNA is TGCAGCGTTGAAGTAGGTGGAGTAGCCAAAAACATTCAGTACTTC. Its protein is CSVEVGGVAKNIQYF.

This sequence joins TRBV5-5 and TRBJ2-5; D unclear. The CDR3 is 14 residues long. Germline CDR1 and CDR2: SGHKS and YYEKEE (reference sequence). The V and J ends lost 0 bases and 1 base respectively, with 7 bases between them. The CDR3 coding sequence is TGTGCCAGCAGCTTGGTTGTAACCCAAGAGACCCAGTACTTC. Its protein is CASSLVVTQETQYF.

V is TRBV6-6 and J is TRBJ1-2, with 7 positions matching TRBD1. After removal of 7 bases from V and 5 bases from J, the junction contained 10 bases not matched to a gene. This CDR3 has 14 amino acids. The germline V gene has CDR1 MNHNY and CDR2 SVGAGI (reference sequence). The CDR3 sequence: CASTERQGLYGYTF. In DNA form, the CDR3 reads TGTGCCAGCACCGAAAGACAGGGATTATATGGCTACACCTTC.

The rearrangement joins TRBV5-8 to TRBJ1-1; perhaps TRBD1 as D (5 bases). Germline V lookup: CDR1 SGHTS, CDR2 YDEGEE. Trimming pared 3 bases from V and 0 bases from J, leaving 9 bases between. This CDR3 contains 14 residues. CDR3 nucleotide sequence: TGTGCCAGCAGCTGGAGGGGCCTGAACACTGAAGCTTTCTTT. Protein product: CASSWRGLNTEAFF. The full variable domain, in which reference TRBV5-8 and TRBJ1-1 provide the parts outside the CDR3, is EAGVTQSPTHLIKTRGQQATLRCSPISGHTSVYWYQQALGLGLQFLLWYDEGEERNRGNFPPRFSGRQFPNYSSELNVNALELEDSALYLCASSWRGLNTEAFFGQGTRLTVV.

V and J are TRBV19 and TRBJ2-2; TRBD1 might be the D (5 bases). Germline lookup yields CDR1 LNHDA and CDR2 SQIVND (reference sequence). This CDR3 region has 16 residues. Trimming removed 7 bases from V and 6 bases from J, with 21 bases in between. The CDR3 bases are TGTGCCAGTAAGAGGTGGGCGACAGAGATGCCCGGGGAGCTGTTTTTT. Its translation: CASKRWATEMPGELFF.